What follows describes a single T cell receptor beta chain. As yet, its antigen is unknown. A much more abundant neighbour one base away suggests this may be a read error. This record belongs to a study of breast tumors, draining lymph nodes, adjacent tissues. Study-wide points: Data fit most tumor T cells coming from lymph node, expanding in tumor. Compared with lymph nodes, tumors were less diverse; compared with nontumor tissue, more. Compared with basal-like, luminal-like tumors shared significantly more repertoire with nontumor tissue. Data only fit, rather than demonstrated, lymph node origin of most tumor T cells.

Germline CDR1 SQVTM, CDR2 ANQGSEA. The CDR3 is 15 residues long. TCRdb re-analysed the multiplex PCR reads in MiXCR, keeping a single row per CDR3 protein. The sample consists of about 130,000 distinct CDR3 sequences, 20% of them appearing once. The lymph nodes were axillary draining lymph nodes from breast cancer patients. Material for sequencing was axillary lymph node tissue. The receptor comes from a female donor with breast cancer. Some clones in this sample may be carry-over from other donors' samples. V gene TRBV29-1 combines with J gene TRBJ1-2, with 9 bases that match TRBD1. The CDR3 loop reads CSVSRNRGLDYDYTF. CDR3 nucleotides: TGCAGCGTGTCACGAAACAGGGGGCTGGACTATGACTACACCTTC.